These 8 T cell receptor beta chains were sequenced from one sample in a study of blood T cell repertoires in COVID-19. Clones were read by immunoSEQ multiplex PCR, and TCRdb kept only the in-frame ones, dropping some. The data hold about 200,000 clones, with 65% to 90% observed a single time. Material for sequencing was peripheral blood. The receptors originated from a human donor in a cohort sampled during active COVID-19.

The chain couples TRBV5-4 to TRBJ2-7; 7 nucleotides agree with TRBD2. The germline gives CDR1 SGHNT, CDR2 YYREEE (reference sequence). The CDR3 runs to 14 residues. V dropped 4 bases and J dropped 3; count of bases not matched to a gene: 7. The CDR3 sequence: CASSPGPSGYEQYF. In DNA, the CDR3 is TGTGCCAGCAGCCCAGGCCCTAGCGGCTACGAGCAGTACTTC.

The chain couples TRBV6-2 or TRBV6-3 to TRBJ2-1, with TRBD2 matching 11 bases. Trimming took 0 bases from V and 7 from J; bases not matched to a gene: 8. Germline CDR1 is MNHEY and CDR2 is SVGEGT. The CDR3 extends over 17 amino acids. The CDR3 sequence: CASSYSIRLAGPNEQFF. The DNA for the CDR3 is TGTGCCAGCAGTTACTCGATCCGACTAGCGGGACCGAATGAGCAGTTCTTC.

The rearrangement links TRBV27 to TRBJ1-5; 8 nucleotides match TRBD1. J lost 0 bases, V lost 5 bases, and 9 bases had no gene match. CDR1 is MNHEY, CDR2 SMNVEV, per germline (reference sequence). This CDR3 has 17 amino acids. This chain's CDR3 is CASSPRDRRSSNQPQHF. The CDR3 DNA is TGTGCCAGCAGTCCAAGGGACAGGAGATCTAGCAATCAGCCCCAGCATTTT.

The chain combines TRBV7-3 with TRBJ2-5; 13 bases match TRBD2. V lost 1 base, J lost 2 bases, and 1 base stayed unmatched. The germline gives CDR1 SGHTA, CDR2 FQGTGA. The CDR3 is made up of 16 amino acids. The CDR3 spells CASSLMGLAGQETQYF. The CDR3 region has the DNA TGTGCCAGCAGCTTAATGGGACTAGCGGGACAAGAGACCCAGTACTTC.

CDR3: CASSQRTSGSAGEQFF. Here the CDR3 DNA reads TGTGCCAGCAGCCAGCGCACTAGCGGGAGCGCGGGTGAGCAGTTCTTC. This chain joins TRBV3-1 (or the pseudogene TRBV3-2) and TRBJ2-1; 11 nucleotides agree with TRBD2. The V gene's germline CDR1 is LGHDT and CDR2 YNNKEL (reference sequence). The CDR3 is 16 residues long. Trimming removed 3 bases from V and 9 bases from J; junction bases left unmatched: 10.

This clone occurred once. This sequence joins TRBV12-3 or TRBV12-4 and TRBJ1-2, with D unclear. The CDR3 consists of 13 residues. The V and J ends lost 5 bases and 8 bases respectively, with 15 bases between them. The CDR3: CASSPGSSWGYTF. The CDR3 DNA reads TGTGCCAGCAGTCCCGGGTCCTCTTGGGGCTACACCTTC.

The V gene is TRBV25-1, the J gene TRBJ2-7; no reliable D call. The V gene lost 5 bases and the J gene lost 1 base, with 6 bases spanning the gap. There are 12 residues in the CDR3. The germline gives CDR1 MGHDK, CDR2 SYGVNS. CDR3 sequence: CASSNSSYEQYF. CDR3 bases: TGTGCCAGCAGTAATAGTTCCTACGAGCAGTACTTC.

For the CDR3, the DNA is TGTGCCAGCAGCATCCAACAGGGGTCCTACTCCTACAATGAGCAGTTCTTC. Encoded protein: CASSIQQGSYSYNEQFF. The rearrangement joins TRBV7-2 to TRBJ2-1; 7 nucleotides line up with TRBD1. Germline CDR1 is SGHTA and CDR2 is FQGNSA. The CDR3 contains 17 residues. Germline trimming cut 5 bases from V and 0 bases from J; bases unmatched to any gene: 10.